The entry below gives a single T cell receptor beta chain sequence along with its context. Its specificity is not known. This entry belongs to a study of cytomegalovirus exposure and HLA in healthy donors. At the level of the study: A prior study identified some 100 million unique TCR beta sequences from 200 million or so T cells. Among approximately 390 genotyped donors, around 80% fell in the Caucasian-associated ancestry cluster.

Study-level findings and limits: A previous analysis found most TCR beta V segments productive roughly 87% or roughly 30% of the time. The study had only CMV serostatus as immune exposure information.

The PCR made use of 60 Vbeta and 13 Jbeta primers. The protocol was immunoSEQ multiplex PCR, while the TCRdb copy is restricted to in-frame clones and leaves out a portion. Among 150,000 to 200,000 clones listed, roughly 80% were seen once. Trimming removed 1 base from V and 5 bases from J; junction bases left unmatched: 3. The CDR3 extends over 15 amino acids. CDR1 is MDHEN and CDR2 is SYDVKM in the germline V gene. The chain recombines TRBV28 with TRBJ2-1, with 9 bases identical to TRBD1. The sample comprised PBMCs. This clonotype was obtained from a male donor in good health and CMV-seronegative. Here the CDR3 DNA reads TGTGCCAGCAGTTTATACAGGGGGCAGGACAATGAGCAGTTCTTC. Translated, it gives CASSLYRGQDNEQFF.